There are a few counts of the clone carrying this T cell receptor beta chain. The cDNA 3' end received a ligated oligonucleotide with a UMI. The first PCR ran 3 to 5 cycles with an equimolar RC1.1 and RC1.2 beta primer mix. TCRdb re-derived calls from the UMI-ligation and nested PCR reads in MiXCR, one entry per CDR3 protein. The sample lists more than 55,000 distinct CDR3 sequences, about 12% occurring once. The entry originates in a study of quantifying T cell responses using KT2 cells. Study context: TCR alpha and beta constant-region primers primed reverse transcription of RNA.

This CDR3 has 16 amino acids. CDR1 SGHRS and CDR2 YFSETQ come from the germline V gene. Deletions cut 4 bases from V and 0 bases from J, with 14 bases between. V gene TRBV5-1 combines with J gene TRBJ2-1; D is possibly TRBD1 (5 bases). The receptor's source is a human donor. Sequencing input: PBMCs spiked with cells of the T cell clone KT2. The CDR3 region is CASSLRQSSSYNEQFF. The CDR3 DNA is TGCGCCAGCAGCCTGAGACAGTCGAGCTCCTACAATGAGCAGTTCTTC.